The 18 T cell receptor beta chains below all came from one sample that was sequenced in a study of blood T cell repertoires in COVID-19. TCRdb's copy holds only in-frame clones and misses some; the assay was immunoSEQ multiplex PCR. The repertoire consists of 350,000 to 500,000 clones, with about 88% occurring once and the leading ten covering approximately 1.3%. Sequences were obtained from PBMCs or T cells enriched from blood (not recorded which). These receptor sequences come from a woman under 30 who had been exposed to COVID-19.

J is TRBJ1-4 and V is TRBV6-5; no reliable D call. Trimming pared 6 bases from V and 0 bases from J, leaving 5 bases between. Germline V lookup: CDR1 MNHEY, CDR2 SVGAGI. This CDR3 region has 13 residues. The CDR3 loop reads CASRRATNEKLFF. The CDR3 region has the DNA TGTGCCAGCAGGAGAGCAACTAATGAAAAACTGTTTTTT.

The J gene is TRBJ1-6, the V gene TRBV10-3; possibly TRBD1 for D (6 bases). Germline CDR1 and CDR2: ENHRY and SYGVKD. The CDR3 extends over 12 amino acids. Trimming removed 5 bases at V and 8 bases at J, with 7 bases between. For the CDR3, the DNA is TGTGCCATCAGTCCAGGGGATTCACCCCTCCACTTT. It translates to CAISPGDSPLHF.

The chain couples TRBV30 to TRBJ2-5; 9 bases are shared with TRBD2. This CDR3 has 15 amino acids. V was clipped by 0 bases and J by 2 bases; unmatched bases: 4. Germline V gives CDR1 GTSNPN, CDR2 SVGIG (reference sequence). The CDR3 nucleotides are TGTGCCTGGAGTGTTGGCGGGGGGGGTCAAGAGACCCAGTACTTC. Encoded protein: CAWSVGGGGQETQYF.

In its sample, this clone was seen a few times. The chain carries TRBV11-2 and TRBJ1-3; D possibly corresponds to TRBD1 (6 bases). CDR1 SGHAT and CDR2 FQNNGV come from the germline V gene. The CDR3 contains 17 residues. Trimming pared 5 bases from V and 0 bases from J, leaving 17 bases between. The CDR3 sequence is CASSQPPTGYSGNTIYF. The CDR3 DNA reads as TGTGCCAGCAGCCAGCCCCCTACAGGGTACTCTGGAAACACCATATATTTT.

The chain carries TRBV7-8 and TRBJ2-1, with 10 bases fitting TRBD2. This CDR3 comprises 16 residues. V lost 5 bases, J lost 6 bases, and 10 bases stayed unmatched. Germline CDR1 and CDR2: SGHVS and FQNEAQ. The CDR3 here is CASSDKALAGLNEQFF. The CDR3, as DNA: TGTGCCAGCAGCGATAAGGCACTAGCGGGACTCAATGAGCAGTTCTTC.

The genes are TRBV11-1 and TRBJ2-2; 8 bases agree with TRBD1. Germline trimming cut 1 base from V and 6 bases from J; bases unmatched to any gene: 7. Per germline, CDR1 SGHAT and CDR2 FQDESV (reference sequence). The CDR3 has 16 amino acids. CDR3 amino acids: CASSLVGRGQAGELFF. DNA of the CDR3: TGTGCCAGCAGCTTAGTAGGCAGGGGGCAGGCCGGGGAGCTGTTTTTT.

The rearrangement links TRBV4-1 to TRBJ1-3; no clear D gene. CDR1 and CDR2 (germline): MGHRA, YSYEKL. V lost 1 base and J 0 bases, leaving 7 bases between the germline ends. The CDR3 runs to 15 residues. The CDR3 here is CASSQVQASGNTIYF. CDR3 DNA sequence: TGCGCCAGCAGCCAAGTGCAGGCCTCTGGAAACACCATATATTTT.

The rearrangement links TRBV7-2 to TRBJ2-1; 12 bases map to TRBD2. The V segment lost 4 bases and the J segment 6 bases; nucleotides outside the gene matches: 7. This CDR3 has 16 residues. Germline CDR1 SGHTA, CDR2 FQGNSA. The CDR3, as DNA: TGTGCCAGCAGCTCCCGACTAGCGGGAGAGGGCAATGAGCAGTTCTTC. Its protein is CASSSRLAGEGNEQFF.

V gene TRBV28 combines with J gene TRBJ1-2; D is uncertain. Trimming cost V 6 bases and J 1 base, with 6 bases left between them. The germline V gene has CDR1 MDHEN and CDR2 SYDVKM. This CDR3 has 12 amino acids. The CDR3 protein is CASRQINYGYTF. The CDR3, as DNA: TGTGCCAGCAGACAGATTAACTATGGCTACACCTTC.

The chain uses TRBV6-4 and TRBJ2-3; D perhaps matches TRBD2 (6 bases). The CDR3 contains 15 residues. Trimming removed 8 bases at V and 5 bases at J, with 20 bases between. The germline CDR1 and CDR2 sequences are MRHNA and SNTAGT. In nucleotides, the CDR3 is TGTGCCAGCCGAAGTGATGATGCAGCGGGAGATACGCAGTATTTT. It encodes CASRSDDAAGDTQYF.

The chain joins TRBV28 to TRBJ1-4; a weak D match, TRBD1 (5 bases). Trimming took 5 bases from V and 5 from J, leaving 18 bases between them. The germline gives CDR1 MDHEN, CDR2 SYDVKM. The CDR3 is made up of 16 amino acids. CDR3 residues: CASSHSGTGGNEKLFF. CDR3 DNA: TGTGCCAGCAGTCATTCGGGGACTGGGGGGAATGAAAAACTGTTTTTT.

The chain joins TRBV11-2 to TRBJ1-1; D call uncertain. The CDR3 runs 14 residues. The V gene lost 3 bases and the J gene lost 1 base, with 9 bases spanning the gap. Looked up from germline, CDR1 is SGHAT and CDR2 is FQNNGV. CDR3 protein: CASSFSQANTEAFF. The CDR3 coding sequence is TGTGCCAGCAGCTTCAGTCAGGCGAACACTGAAGCTTTCTTT.

The V and J genes are TRBV6-5 and TRBJ1-1; TRBD1 might be the D (5 bases). This CDR3 is 14 amino acids long. Germline V gene sequence: CDR1 MNHEY, CDR2 SVGAGI. The V and J ends lost 0 bases and 1 base respectively, with 6 bases between them. The CDR3 DNA follows: TGTGCCAGCAGTTACTCGACAGCGAACACTGAAGCTTTCTTT. Its protein is CASSYSTANTEAFF.

The V call is TRBV7-9, the J call TRBJ1-1; D perhaps matches TRBD1 (6 bases). This CDR3 is built from 15 residues. V lost 5 bases, J lost 7 bases, and 20 bases lay in between. CDR1 and CDR2 from the germline V gene are SEHNR and FQNEAQ (reference sequence). CDR3 DNA: TGTGCCAGCAGCAATCCTTTCAGGGGTAGGGGTGAAGCTTTCTTT. It codes for CASSNPFRGRGEAFF.

This chain uses TRBV12-5 with TRBJ1-1; D is possibly TRBD1 (6 bases). There are 15 residues in the CDR3. The V end was cut by 5 bases, the J end by 0 bases, with 13 bases between. Germline loops: CDR1 LGHNT, CDR2 FRNRAP. CDR3 in amino acids: CASGVTDSLNTEAFF. The DNA of the CDR3 is TGTGCTAGTGGTGTTACGGACAGCTTGAACACTGAAGCTTTCTTT.

The rearrangement uses TRBV4-2 and TRBJ1-1, with D perhaps matching TRBD1 (6 bases). Germline V gives CDR1 LGHNA, CDR2 YNFKEQ. Deletions cut 2 bases from V and 5 bases from J, with 18 bases between. CDR3 length equals 16 residues. The DNA for the CDR3 is TGTGCCAGCAGCCAAAAAGCACAGGGTAGAGAGACTGAAGCTTTCTTT. It encodes CASSQKAQGRETEAFF.

This clone came up once. This chain joins TRBV9 and TRBJ1-1; D may be TRBD1 (6 bases). Trimming shortened V by 0 bases and J by 2 bases, and 14 bases separated the two germline ends. This CDR3 has 16 residues. Germline assignment: CDR1 SGDLS and CDR2 YYNGEE. CDR3 protein: CASSVADRSVNTEAFF. CDR3 bases: TGTGCCAGCAGCGTAGCTGACAGGTCTGTAAACACTGAAGCTTTCTTT.

This clone was detected once. CDR3 DNA sequence: TGTGCCAGCAGTCGGGATAGTGGTACAGATACGCAGTATTTT. Protein sequence: CASSRDSGTDTQYF. The V gene is TRBV6-2 or TRBV6-3, the J gene TRBJ2-3; a weak D match, TRBD2 (5 bases). Per the germline V gene, CDR1 is MNHEY and CDR2 is SVGEGT. Trimming removed 5 bases at V and 3 bases at J, with 12 bases between. CDR3 length: 14 residues.